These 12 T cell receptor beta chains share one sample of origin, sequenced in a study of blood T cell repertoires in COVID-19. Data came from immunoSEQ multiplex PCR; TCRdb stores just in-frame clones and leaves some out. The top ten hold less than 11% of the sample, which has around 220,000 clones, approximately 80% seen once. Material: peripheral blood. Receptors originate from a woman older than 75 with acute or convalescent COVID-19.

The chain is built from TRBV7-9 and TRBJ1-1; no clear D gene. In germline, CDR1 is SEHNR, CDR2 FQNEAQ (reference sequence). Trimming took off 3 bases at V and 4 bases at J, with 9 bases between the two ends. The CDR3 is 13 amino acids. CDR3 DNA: TGTGCCAGCAGCTTGTCGGGAAGCACTGAAGCTTTCTTT. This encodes CASSLSGSTEAFF.

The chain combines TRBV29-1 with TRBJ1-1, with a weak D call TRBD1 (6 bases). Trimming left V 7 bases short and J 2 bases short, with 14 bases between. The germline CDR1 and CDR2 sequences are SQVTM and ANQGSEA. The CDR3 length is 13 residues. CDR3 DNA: TGCAGCGCCACTCGGACAGCCAACACTGAAGCTTTCTTT. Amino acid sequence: CSATRTANTEAFF.

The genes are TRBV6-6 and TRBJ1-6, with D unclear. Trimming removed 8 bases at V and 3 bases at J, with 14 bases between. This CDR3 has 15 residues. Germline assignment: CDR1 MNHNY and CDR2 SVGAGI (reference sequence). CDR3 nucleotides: TGTGCCAGCGGCCCCCCGGGAAACTATAATTCACCCCTCCACTTT. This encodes CASGPPGNYNSPLHF.

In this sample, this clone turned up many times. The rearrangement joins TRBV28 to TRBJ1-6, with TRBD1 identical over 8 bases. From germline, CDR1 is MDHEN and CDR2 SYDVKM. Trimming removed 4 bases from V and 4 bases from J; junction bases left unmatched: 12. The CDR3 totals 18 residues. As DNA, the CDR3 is TGTGCCAGCAGTTCAGCAACGGACAGGGTGGAGTATAATTCACCCCTCCACTTT. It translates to CASSSATDRVEYNSPLHF.

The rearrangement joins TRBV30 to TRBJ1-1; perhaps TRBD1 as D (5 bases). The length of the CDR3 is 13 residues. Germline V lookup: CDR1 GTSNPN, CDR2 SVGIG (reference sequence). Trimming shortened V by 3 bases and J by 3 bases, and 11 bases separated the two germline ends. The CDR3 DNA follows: TGTGCCTGGAGGGACACCCGTGACACTGAAGCTTTCTTT. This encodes CAWRDTRDTEAFF.

In DNA form, the CDR3 reads TGTGCCATCAGTGAGAACCCGGGAGAGAACACTGAAGCTTTCTTT. As protein: CAISENPGENTEAFF. V is TRBV10-3 and J is TRBJ1-1; the D is unclear. Germline V gene lookup returns CDR1 ENHRY and CDR2 SYGVKD. V lost 2 bases, J lost 1 base, and 11 bases lay in between. The CDR3 is made up of 15 amino acids.

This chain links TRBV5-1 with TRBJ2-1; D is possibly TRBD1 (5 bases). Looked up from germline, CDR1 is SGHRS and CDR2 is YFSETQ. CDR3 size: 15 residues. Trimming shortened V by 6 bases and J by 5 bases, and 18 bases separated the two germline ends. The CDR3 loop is CASMTLQGGDNEQFF. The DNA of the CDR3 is TGCGCCAGCATGACCTTGCAGGGTGGGGACAATGAGCAGTTCTTC.

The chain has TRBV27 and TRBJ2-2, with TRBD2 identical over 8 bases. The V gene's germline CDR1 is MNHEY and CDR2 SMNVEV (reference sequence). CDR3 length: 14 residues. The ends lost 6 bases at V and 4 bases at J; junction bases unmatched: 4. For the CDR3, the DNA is TGTGCCAGCAGCGGGCGGGAGGTCACCGGGGAGCTGTTTTTT. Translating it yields CASSGREVTGELFF.

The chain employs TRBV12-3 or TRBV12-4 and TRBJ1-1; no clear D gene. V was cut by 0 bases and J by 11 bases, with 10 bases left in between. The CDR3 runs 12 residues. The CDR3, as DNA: TGTGCCAGCAGTTTAGCGGGCAGGCAGGCTTTCTTT. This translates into CASSLAGRQAFF.

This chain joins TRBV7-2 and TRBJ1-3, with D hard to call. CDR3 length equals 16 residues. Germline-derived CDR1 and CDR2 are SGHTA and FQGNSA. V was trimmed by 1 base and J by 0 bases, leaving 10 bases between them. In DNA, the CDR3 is TGTGCCAGCAGCTTAGTTAAGGGAGTCTCTGGAAACACCATATATTTT. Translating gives CASSLVKGVSGNTIYF.

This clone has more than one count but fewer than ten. In nucleotides, the CDR3 is TGTGCCAGCAGTGAGGGATTTAGCGTGATGTCCTACGAGCAGTACTTC. Translated, it gives CASSEGFSVMSYEQYF. This chain joins TRBV2 and TRBJ2-7, with a possible D match to TRBD2 (5 bases). The CDR3 runs 16 residues. Germline CDR1 reads SNHLY; CDR2 reads FYNNEI. V shed 3 bases and J shed 1 base, with 16 bases lying between them. Combining the CDR3 with reference TRBV2 and TRBJ2-7 gives the whole variable domain EPEVTQTPSHQVTQMGQEVILRCVPISNHLYFYWYRQILGQKVEFLVSFYNNEISEKSEIFDDQFSVERPDGSNFTLKIRSTKLEDSAMYFCASSEGFSVMSYEQYFGPGTRLTVT.

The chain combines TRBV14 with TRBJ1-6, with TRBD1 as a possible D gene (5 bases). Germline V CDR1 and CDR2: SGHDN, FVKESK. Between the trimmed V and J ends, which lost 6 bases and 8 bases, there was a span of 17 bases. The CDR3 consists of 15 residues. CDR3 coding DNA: TGTGCCAGCAGGGGCCTCGACAGACCTGATTCACCCCTCCACTTT. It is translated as CASRGLDRPDSPLHF.